This TCR beta chain emerged from a study of Graves' ophthalmopathy and Graves' hyperthyroidism. Study findings and constraints: A classifier, a 13-signature model, separated ophthalmopathy from stable hyperthyroidism with nearly 90% sensitivity and about 82% specificity.

RNA transcripts yielded amplified TCR beta CDR3 regions. Second-round multiplex PCR followed a first-round RT-PCR using HTBI primers. TCRdb independently ran MiXCR on the multiplex PCR reads; one entry per CDR3 protein. The sample includes 1 million to 1.3 million distinct CDR3 sequences, approximately 35% of them seen just once. Many counts were recorded for this clonotype. Its antigen is as yet unknown. Hyperthyroidism patients, all newly diagnosed, had under 2 months' duration and ages of 18 to 65. The CDR3 is 18 residues long. Germline-derived CDR1 and CDR2 are SGHTA and FQGNSA. Trimming cost V 4 bases and J 0 bases, with 16 bases left between them.

The clonotype originates from an adult man with Graves' hyperthyroidism. The chain recombines TRBV7-2 with TRBJ2-6, with TRBD1 as a possible D gene (6 bases). Sample: peripheral blood or thyroid tissue (not recorded which). CDR3 DNA: TGTGCCAGCAGCTCCCAAGGGGGTACCTCCTCTGGGGCCAACGTCCTGACTTTC. This encodes CASSSQGGTSSGANVLTF.